Following are 26 T cell receptor beta chains from one sample sequenced in a study of T cells after yellow fever vaccination. A single record per CDR3 protein comes from TCRdb applying MiXCR to the 5' RACE reads. The repertoire has hundreds of thousands of distinct CDR3 sequences, roughly 13% of them found once; the top ten carry more than 13%. Here the sequenced sample was PBMCs, taken on the day of the yellow fever booster vaccination. The receptors originated from a man aged 25-40 years who received the YFV17D yellow fever vaccine.

This clonotype was found a few times. The chain recombines TRBV3-1 with TRBJ2-1; D gene unclear. This CDR3 contains 14 residues. V lost 5 bases and J lost 5, with 13 bases in between. CDR1 is LGHDT, CDR2 YNNKEL, per germline (reference sequence). CDR3 region: CASSERGVNNEQFF. CDR3 nucleotides: TGTGCCAGCAGCGAAAGAGGTGTCAACAATGAGCAGTTCTTC.

This sequence joins TRBV29-1 and TRBJ1-1; possibly TRBD1 for D (5 bases). The germline V and J ends were trimmed by 3 bases and 0 bases, with 8 bases remaining between them. The CDR3 runs 13 residues. The germline CDR1 and CDR2 sequences are SQVTM and ANQGSEA. This CDR3 is CSVDYRLNTEAFF. In DNA form, the CDR3 reads TGCAGCGTTGACTACAGGCTGAACACTGAAGCTTTCTTT.

The rearrangement uses TRBV4-2 and TRBJ1-1; a weak D match, TRBD1 (6 bases). Between the trimmed V and J ends, which lost 4 bases and 10 bases, there was a span of 19 bases. The CDR3 length is 14 residues. The V gene's germline CDR1 is LGHNA and CDR2 YNFKEQ. This CDR3 is CASSPERLGTRAFF. The CDR3 DNA reads TGTGCCAGCAGCCCGGAACGGTTGGGGACAAGAGCTTTCTTT.

This clonotype was detected many times. The chain carries TRBV5-1 and TRBJ2-3; D unclear. V was pared by 3 bases and J by 2 bases, with 7 bases between. Germline-derived CDR1 and CDR2 are SGHRS and YFSETQ. The CDR3 runs to 13 residues. The CDR3 is CASSSTHTDTQYF. CDR3 in DNA: TGCGCCAGCAGCTCCACTCACACAGATACGCAGTATTTT.

Concerning this clonotype itself: A far more abundant clone sits one base away, making this likely a read error. The chain employs TRBV3-1 and TRBJ2-5; no clear D gene. The CDR3 contains 12 residues. Germline loops: CDR1 LGHDT, CDR2 YNNKEL (reference sequence). V gave up 6 bases and J gave up 5 bases, with 10 bases separating them. The CDR3 DNA sequence: TGTGCCAGCAGTCCGTACCTGGAGACCCAGTACTTC. Translating gives CASSPYLETQYF.

This clonotype has only a few counts. The chain recombines TRBV27 with TRBJ2-1, with a possible D match to TRBD2 (5 bases). V lost 4 bases and J 4 bases, leaving 14 bases between the germline ends. The CDR3 sequence is 15 residues long. Germline CDR1 MNHEY, CDR2 SMNVEV (reference sequence). The CDR3 spells CASSYEGELYNEQFF. As DNA, the CDR3 is TGTGCCAGCAGTTATGAGGGAGAGTTATACAATGAGCAGTTCTTC.

This clonotype was observed many times. V is TRBV6-1 and J is TRBJ2-7, with TRBD1 matching 11 bases. Germline V gene lookup returns CDR1 MNHNS and CDR2 SASEGT. J lost 6 bases, V lost 2 bases, and 9 bases had no gene match. The length of the CDR3 is 16 residues. The CDR3 region has the DNA TGTGCCAGCAGTGAATACCGGGACAGGGGGTTCGTCGAGCAGTACTTC. It codes for CASSEYRDRGFVEQYF.

This clonotype turned up a few times. The J gene is TRBJ1-3, the V gene TRBV11-2; D call uncertain. The germline gives CDR1 SGHAT, CDR2 FQNNGV. The CDR3 runs 18 residues. V lost 1 base, J lost 0 bases, and 16 bases lay in between. CDR3 DNA sequence: TGTGCCAGCAGCTTAGGCCCCGGAAGGAAAGTCTCTGGAAACACCATATATTTT. Protein: CASSLGPGRKVSGNTIYF.

This clonotype has ten or more counts. This chain connects TRBV6-5 to TRBJ2-1; 14 nucleotides align to TRBD2. Losses at the gene ends were 6 bases for V and 3 bases for J; bases not matched to a gene: 4. CDR3 length: 16 amino acids. Germline V CDR1 and CDR2: MNHEY, SVGAGI. The CDR3 coding sequence is TGTGCCAGCAGCCGACTAGCGGGAGGGGTCTACAATGAGCAGTTCTTC. Amino acids: CASSRLAGGVYNEQFF.

This clonotype was counted a few times. V usage is TRBV20-1 and J usage is TRBJ1-5; D is undetermined. The CDR3 is 15 residues long. V was cut by 3 bases and J by 2 bases, with 14 bases left in between. Germline CDR1 DFQATT, CDR2 SNEGSKA (reference sequence). The chain's CDR3 is CSARRTTRGNQPQHF. CDR3 nucleotide sequence: TGCAGTGCTAGGAGAACCACGAGGGGCAATCAGCCCCAGCATTTT.

The chain carries TRBV24-1 and TRBJ2-5, with D possibly being TRBD2 (5 bases). The V gene's germline CDR1 is KGHDR and CDR2 SFDVKD. V gave up 1 base and J gave up 5 bases, with 13 bases separating them. The CDR3 has 15 amino acids. Here the CDR3 DNA reads TGTGCCACCAGTGATTTTGTGCGGGTGGGTGAGACCCAGTACTTC. It translates to CATSDFVRVGETQYF.

This chain connects TRBV25-1 to TRBJ1-1; possible D gene TRBD1, 6 bases. V lost 10 bases and J lost 8, with 17 bases in between. Germline V CDR1 and CDR2: MGHDK, SYGVNS. The CDR3 has 12 residues. The CDR3 DNA reads TGTGCCACTTCTGGGGGCTACAAGGAAGCTTTCTTT. It encodes CATSGGYKEAFF.

This clonotype has ten or more counts. The chain carries TRBV10-3 and TRBJ2-7; D could derive from TRBD1 or TRBD2 (5 bases each). Trimming stripped 6 bases from V and 7 bases from J, with 16 bases between. This CDR3 has 13 amino acids. CDR1 is ENHRY, CDR2 SYGVKD, per germline. The CDR3: CAISQGSPGEQYF. DNA of the CDR3: TGTGCCATCAGCCAGGGATCGCCGGGGGAGCAGTACTTC.

There are a few counts of this clonotype. J is TRBJ1-4 and V is TRBV30; 10 bases match TRBD1. Germline assignment: CDR1 GTSNPN and CDR2 SVGIG (reference sequence). V shed 2 bases and J 7 bases; nucleotides not matched to a gene: 4. The CDR3 runs to 14 residues. The CDR3 DNA reads as TGTGCCTGGAGTTTGAGACAGGGGGCTGAAAAACTGTTTTTT. Translation gives CAWSLRQGAEKLFF.

V is TRBV25-1 and J is TRBJ2-1; 10 positions match TRBD1. Losses at the gene ends were 7 bases for V and 0 bases for J; bases not matched to a gene: 9. The CDR3 totals 17 residues. The germline CDR1 and CDR2 sequences are MGHDK and SYGVNS. CDR3 protein: CASKGQGNLGSYNEQFF. In DNA, the CDR3 is TGTGCCAGCAAGGGACAGGGGAATTTGGGCTCCTACAATGAGCAGTTCTTC.

This clonotype was observed a handful of times. The rearrangement joins TRBV6-1 to TRBJ1-3, with D perhaps matching TRBD1 (5 bases). The CDR3 length is 15 residues. The germline V gene encodes CDR1 MNHNS and CDR2 SASEGT. The V end lost 8 bases, the J end lost 0 bases, and 14 bases lay between the germline ends. This chain's CDR3 is CASSPSGYSGNTIYF. In DNA form, the CDR3 reads TGTGCCAGCTCTCCGTCAGGGTACTCTGGAAACACCATATATTTT.

This clonotype was seen a few times. V gene TRBV20-1 combines with J gene TRBJ2-1; D is unresolved. Germline CDR1 and CDR2: DFQATT and SNEGSKA (reference sequence). The CDR3 loop spans 11 amino acids. The V and J ends lost 4 bases and 3 bases respectively, with 4 bases between them. The CDR3 DNA reads TGCAGTGCTATACTCTACAATGAGCAGTTCTTC. Protein: CSAILYNEQFF.

The chain joins TRBV28 to TRBJ1-4, with 10 bases identical to TRBD1. The CDR3 totals 15 residues. With V trimmed by 4 bases and J by 6 bases, 5 bases remained unmatched. Germline assignment: CDR1 MDHEN and CDR2 SYDVKM. CDR3 region: CASSSMGTGDEKLFF. Here the CDR3 DNA reads TGTGCCAGCAGTTCCATGGGGACAGGGGATGAAAAACTGTTTTTT.

This clonotype was picked up a small number of times. V usage is TRBV24-1 and J usage is TRBJ2-3, with D unclear. This CDR3 is built from 11 residues. The germline V and J ends were trimmed by 1 base and 5 bases, with 0 bases remaining between them. Germline-derived CDR1 and CDR2 are KGHDR and SFDVKD. The CDR3 nucleotides are TGTGCCACCAGTGATTTAGATACGCAGTATTTT. The encoded protein is CATSDLDTQYF.

The rearrangement joins TRBV5-1 to TRBJ1-1; unclear D gene. The CDR3 loop spans 14 amino acids. Germline V lookup: CDR1 SGHRS, CDR2 YFSETQ. The ends were cut back, 3 bases at V and 3 bases at J, with 12 bases in the middle. CDR3 nucleotide sequence: TGCGCCAGCAGCTCCCACCCCCCGGACACTGAAGCTTTCTTT. Translation gives CASSSHPPDTEAFF.

The V gene is TRBV2, the J gene TRBJ2-5, with 8 bases identical to TRBD2. Germline trimming cut 6 bases from V and 1 base from J; bases unmatched to any gene: 4. This CDR3 is built from 14 residues. The V gene's germline CDR1 is SNHLY and CDR2 FYNNEI. CDR3 protein: CASRPTSGQETQYF. CDR3 bases: TGTGCCAGCAGACCAACTAGCGGCCAAGAGACCCAGTACTTC.

A few counts support this clonotype. The V call is TRBV9, the J call TRBJ2-7; TRBD1 is a possible D gene (7 bases). Trimming cost V 4 bases and J 6 bases, with 20 bases left between them. This CDR3 has 15 amino acids. In germline, CDR1 is SGDLS, CDR2 YYNGEE. In DNA, the CDR3 is TGTGCCAGCAGCCCGACAGGGCGGGATCGGCGCGAGCAGTACTTC. Translation gives CASSPTGRDRREQYF.

The genes are TRBV30 and TRBJ2-1, with 7 bases matching TRBD2. The CDR3 extends over 14 amino acids. Unmatched junction bases numbered 1, after V lost 2 bases and J lost 0 bases. CDR1 is GTSNPN, CDR2 SVGIG, per germline (reference sequence). The CDR3 spells CAWSLAVSYNEQFF. DNA of the CDR3: TGTGCCTGGAGTCTAGCGGTCTCCTACAATGAGCAGTTCTTC.

This clonotype was found a few times. This rearrangement joins TRBV19 to TRBJ2-5; weak D call: TRBD2 (7 bases). V lost 7 bases, J lost 5 bases, and 14 bases lay in between. Germline V gene sequence: CDR1 LNHDA, CDR2 SQIVND (reference sequence). The CDR3 is made up of 13 amino acids. The DNA of the CDR3 is TGTGCCAGTACCTACAGGGAGGGGGAGACCCAGTACTTC. Translating gives CASTYREGETQYF.

This clonotype was picked up a small number of times. The V call is TRBV7-8, the J call TRBJ2-5; 9 bases line up with TRBD1. Germline values: CDR1 SGHVS, CDR2 FQNEAQ. V lost 8 bases, J lost 4 bases, and 8 bases stayed unmatched. This CDR3 has 14 residues. This CDR3 reads CASGNRGRPETQYF. The CDR3 DNA sequence: TGTGCCAGCGGAAACAGGGGGCGCCCAGAGACCCAGTACTTC.

V usage is TRBV20-1 and J usage is TRBJ2-3, with 9 nucleotides matching TRBD2. Germline CDR1 reads DFQATT; CDR2 reads SNEGSKA (reference sequence). CDR3 length: 14 residues. Unmatched junction bases numbered 5, after V lost 3 bases and J lost 4 bases. The CDR3 loop reads CSARKGLAADTQYF. The DNA of the CDR3 is TGCAGTGCTAGGAAGGGACTAGCAGCAGATACGCAGTATTTT.